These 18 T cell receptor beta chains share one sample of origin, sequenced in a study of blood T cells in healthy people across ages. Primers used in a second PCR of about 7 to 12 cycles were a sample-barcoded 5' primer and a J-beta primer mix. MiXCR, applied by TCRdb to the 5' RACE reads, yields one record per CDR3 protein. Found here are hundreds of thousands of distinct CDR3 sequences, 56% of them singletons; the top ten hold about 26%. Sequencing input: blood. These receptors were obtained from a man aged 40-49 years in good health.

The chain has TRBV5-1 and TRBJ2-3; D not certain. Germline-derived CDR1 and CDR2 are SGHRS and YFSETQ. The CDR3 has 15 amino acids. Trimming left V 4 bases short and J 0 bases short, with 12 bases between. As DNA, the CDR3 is TGCGCCAGCAGCAAGGACGTAGCTAGCACAGATACGCAGTATTTT. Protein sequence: CASSKDVASTDTQYF.

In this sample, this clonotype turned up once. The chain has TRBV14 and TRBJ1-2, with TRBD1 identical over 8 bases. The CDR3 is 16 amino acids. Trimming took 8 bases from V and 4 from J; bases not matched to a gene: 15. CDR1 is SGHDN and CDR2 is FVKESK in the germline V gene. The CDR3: CASAPRTGTYGYGYTF. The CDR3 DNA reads TGTGCCAGCGCACCTCGGACAGGGACGTATGGCTATGGCTACACCTTC.

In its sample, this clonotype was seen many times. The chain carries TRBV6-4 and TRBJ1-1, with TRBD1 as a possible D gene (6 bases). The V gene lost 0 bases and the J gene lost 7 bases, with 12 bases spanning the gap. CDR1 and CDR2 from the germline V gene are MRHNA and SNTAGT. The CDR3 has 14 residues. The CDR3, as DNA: TGTGCCAGCAGTGACTCGAACAGGGAGGGTGAAGCTTTCTTT. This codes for CASSDSNREGEAFF.

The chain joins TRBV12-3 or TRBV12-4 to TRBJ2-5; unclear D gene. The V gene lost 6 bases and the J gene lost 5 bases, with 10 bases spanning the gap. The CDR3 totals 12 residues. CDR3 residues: CASRRESETQYF. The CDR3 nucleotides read TGTGCCAGCAGGCGAGAATCGGAGACCCAGTACTTC.

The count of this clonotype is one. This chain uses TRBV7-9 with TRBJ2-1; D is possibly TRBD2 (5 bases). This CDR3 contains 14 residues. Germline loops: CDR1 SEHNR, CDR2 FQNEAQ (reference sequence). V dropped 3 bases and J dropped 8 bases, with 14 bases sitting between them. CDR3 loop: CASSFRGGSDEQFF. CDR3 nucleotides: TGTGCCAGCAGCTTCCGGGGTGGGTCGGATGAGCAGTTCTTC.

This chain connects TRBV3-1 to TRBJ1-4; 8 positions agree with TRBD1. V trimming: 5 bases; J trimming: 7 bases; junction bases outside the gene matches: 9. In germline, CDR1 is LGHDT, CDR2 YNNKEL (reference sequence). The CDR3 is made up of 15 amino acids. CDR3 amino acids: CASSYDRGWSEKLFF. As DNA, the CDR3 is TGTGCCAGCAGCTACGACAGGGGATGGAGTGAAAAACTGTTTTTT.

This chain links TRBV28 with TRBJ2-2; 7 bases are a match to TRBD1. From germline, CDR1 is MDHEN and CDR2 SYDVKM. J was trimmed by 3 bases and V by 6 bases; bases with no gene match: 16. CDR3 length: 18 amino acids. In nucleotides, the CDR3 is TGTGCCAGCAGCCCCACCCAGGGGGTCGCCTACTACACCGGGGAGCTGTTTTTT. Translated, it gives CASSPTQGVAYYTGELFF.

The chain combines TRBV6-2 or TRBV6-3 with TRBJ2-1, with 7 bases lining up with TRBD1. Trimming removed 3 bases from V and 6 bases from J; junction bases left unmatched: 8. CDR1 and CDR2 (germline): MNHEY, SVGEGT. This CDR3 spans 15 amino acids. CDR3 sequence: CASSYTGDGINEQFF. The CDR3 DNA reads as TGTGCCAGCAGTTATACAGGGGATGGGATCAATGAGCAGTTCTTC.

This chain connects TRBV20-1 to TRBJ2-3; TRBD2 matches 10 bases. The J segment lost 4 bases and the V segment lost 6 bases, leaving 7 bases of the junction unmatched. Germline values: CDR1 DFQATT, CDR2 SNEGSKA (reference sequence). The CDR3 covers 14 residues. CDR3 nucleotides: TGCAGTGCCCCGGGACTAGCGACCCCAGATACGCAGTATTTT. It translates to CSAPGLATPDTQYF.

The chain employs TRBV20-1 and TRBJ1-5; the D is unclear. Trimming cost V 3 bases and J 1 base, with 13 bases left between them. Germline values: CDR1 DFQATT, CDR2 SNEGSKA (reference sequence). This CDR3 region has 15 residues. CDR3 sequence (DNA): TGCAGTGCTAGCATTTCGGTCGCCAGCAATCAGCCCCAGCATTTT. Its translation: CSASISVASNQPQHF.

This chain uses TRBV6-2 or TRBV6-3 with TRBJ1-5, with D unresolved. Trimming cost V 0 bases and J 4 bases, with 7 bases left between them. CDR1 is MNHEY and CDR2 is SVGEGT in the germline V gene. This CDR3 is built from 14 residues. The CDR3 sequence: CASSYSPGNQPQHF. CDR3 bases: TGTGCCAGCAGTTACTCCCCAGGAAATCAGCCCCAGCATTTT.

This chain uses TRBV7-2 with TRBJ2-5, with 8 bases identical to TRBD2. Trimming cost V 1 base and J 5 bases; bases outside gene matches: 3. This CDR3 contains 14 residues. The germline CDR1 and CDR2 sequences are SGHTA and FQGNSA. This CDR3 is CASSLDGGAETQYF. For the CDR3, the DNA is TGTGCCAGCAGCTTAGACGGGGGGGCCGAGACCCAGTACTTC.

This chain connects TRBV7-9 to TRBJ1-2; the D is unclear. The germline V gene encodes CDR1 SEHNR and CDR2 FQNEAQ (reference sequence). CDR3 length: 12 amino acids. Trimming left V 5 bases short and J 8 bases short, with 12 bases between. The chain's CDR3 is CASSPLIWGYTF. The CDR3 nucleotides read TGTGCCAGCAGCCCTTTAATTTGGGGCTACACCTTC.

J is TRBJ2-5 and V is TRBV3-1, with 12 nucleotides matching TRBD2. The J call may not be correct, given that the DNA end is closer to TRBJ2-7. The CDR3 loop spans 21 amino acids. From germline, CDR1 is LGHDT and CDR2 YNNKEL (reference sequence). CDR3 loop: CASSQVSRTSGTFRPNDEQYF. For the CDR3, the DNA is TGTGCCAGCAGCCAAGTAAGCCGGACTAGCGGGACTTTCCGCCCGAACGACGAGCAGTACTTC.

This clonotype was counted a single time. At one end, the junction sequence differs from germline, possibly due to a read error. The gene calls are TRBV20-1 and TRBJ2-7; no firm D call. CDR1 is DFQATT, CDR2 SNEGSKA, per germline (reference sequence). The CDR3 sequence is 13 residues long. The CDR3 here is CGARVENTYEQYF. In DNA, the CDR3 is TGCGGTGCTAGAGTTGAGAATACCTACGAGCAGTACTTC.

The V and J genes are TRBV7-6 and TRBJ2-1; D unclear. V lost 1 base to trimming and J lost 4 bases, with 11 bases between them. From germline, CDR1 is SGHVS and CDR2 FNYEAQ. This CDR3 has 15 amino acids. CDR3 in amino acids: CASSLGTMAYNEQFF. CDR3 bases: TGTGCCAGCAGCTTAGGGACGATGGCATACAATGAGCAGTTCTTC. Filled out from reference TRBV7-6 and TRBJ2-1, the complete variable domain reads GAGVSQSPRYKVTKRGQDVALRCDPISGHVSLYWYRQALGQGPEFLTYFNYEAQQDKSGLPNDRFSAERPEGSISTLTIQRTEQRDSAMYRCASSLGTMAYNEQFFGPGTRLTVL.

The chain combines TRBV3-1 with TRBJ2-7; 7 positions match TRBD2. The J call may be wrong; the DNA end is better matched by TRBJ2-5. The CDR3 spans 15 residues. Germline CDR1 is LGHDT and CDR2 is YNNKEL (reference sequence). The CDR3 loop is CASSPNRLAAQTQYF. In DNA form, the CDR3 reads TGTGCCAGCAGCCCTAACCGCCTAGCGGCACAGACCCAGTACTTC.

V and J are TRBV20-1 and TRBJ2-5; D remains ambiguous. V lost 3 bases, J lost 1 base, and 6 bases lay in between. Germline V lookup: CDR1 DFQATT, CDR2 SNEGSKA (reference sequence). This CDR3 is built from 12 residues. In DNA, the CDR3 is TGCAGTGCTAGTGGCAGCCAAGAGACCCAGTACTTC. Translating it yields CSASGSQETQYF.